The clone carrying this T cell receptor (beta chain) was counted once. Only in-frame clones appear in the TCRdb table, and some are missing; sequencing was by immunoSEQ multiplex PCR. The data hold some 150,000 clones, with 60% to 85% observed a single time. This sample was included in a study of blood T cell repertoires in COVID-19. CDR3 length: 13 residues. Germline CDR1 and CDR2: MNHEY and SVGAGI. Trimming took 6 bases from V and 2 from J, leaving 8 bases between them. This chain joins TRBV6-5 and TRBJ2-1; D call uncertain. Material: peripheral blood. The receptor's source is a man in his forties or fifties with active or convalescent COVID-19. The CDR3 protein is CASRLNTYNEQFF. CDR3 DNA sequence: TGTGCCAGCAGGCTGAACACCTACAATGAGCAGTTCTTC.